Below, one T cell receptor beta chain is given with its context. The data were taken from a study of technical replicates of blood from several donors. Germline values: CDR1 SGHRS, CDR2 YFSETQ. The CDR3 sequence is 14 residues long. The V gene end was trimmed by 4 bases and the J gene end by 7 bases; junction bases not matched to a gene: 6. Some clones are missing from TCRdb's copy, which holds only in-frame ones; the method was immunoSEQ multiplex PCR. Of 85,000 or so clones in the sample, about 93% were seen once. This TCR derives from a human donor in good health. The chain has TRBV5-1 and TRBJ1-4, with 8 bases that match TRBD1. The sample taken for sequencing was T cells isolated from PBMCs. Here the CDR3 DNA reads TGCGCCAGCAGCCCAGGGGGCGCGGGTGAAAAACTGTTTTTT. It encodes CASSPGGAGEKLFF.